This T cell receptor beta chain was obtained from a study of shared clonotypes between healthy human individuals (dated by TCRdb to the early 2020s). Study-level background: Two women and three men aged 18 to 49 years were included in the cohort. Per donor, leukapheresis produced somewhere between about 0.94 and 10 billion PBMCs. For each donor, three plates each were used for CD4 naive and CD4 memory, two plates were used for CD8 naive, and one plate was used for CD8 memory. Blood TCR repertoires of a handful of healthy adults were deeply sequenced to estimate repertoire size and the extent of clonotype sharing between individuals. To increase sequencing depth and limit assay-specific biases, different laboratories used diverse techniques to prepare libraries and sequence TCR repertoires.

TCR CDR3 regions were amplified from genomic DNA by multiplex PCR using the deep immunoSEQ assay. For each cell subset, the extracted genomic DNA was distributed evenly across all wells of several immunoSEQ 96-well plates, and each plate served as one replicate. Each replicate PCR for sorted subsets received roughly 200 ng genomic DNA, equal to some 32,000 T cell genomes. Purified libraries were measured with a Qubit 3.0 fluorometer, size-checked on a Bioanalyzer 2100, and measured again with the KAPA Library Quantification kit. Every immunoSEQ 96-well plate was sequenced on a dedicated single-read 150-cycle Illumina NextSeq 550 flow cell. The paper's processing steps were these. Because only junctional sequences without quality scores were contained in the immunoSEQ output, filtering matching that applied to full-length reads could not be performed. To assign V/J genes and CDR3, sequences were annotated using PyIR, a Python wrapper for IgBLAST v1.9, with IMGT germline references. Reads with weak V/J assignments (E-value above 1e-6), missing CDR3, stop codons, out-of-frame junctions, or ambiguous translated residues were removed. A V3J clonotype was defined by an identical inferred V gene, J gene, and CDR3 amino acid sequence. Percentage overlap between repertoires was calculated by dividing the number of shared unique clonotypes by the size of the smaller repertoire. RTK rarefaction, the Chao1 estimator, and Recon v2.1 estimates of unobserved clonotypes were used to assess repertoire richness. OLGA was used to compute generation probabilities for all TCRbeta clonotypes that the gDNA method yielded from a handful of donors. In its TCRdb copy, this immuneACCESS table keeps in-frame sequences only and misses some clones. Where compared with another copy, unresolved V genes explain less than half of these, and the others have no known cause. V and J calls and clone size come straight from that table; D and trimming were deduced from the DNA. This sample lists about 1 million clones; about 75% were detected once. The top ten constitute roughly 1.4% of the sample.

A remark on this clone: It has no known antigen specificity. The sample holds no much larger clone one base away, and base qualities are not on file.

Donors were healthy HIV-negative adults with no recently reported acute infections or vaccinations. Every donor was a Caucasian adult living in Nashville, Tennessee, USA. CD4+ T cells were enriched by magnetic negative selection, after which naive cells were positively selected on CD45RA and the negative fraction was taken as the memory subset. Blood was obtained by leukapheresis, after which PBMCs were separated by Ficoll-Histopaque density gradient centrifugation and cryopreserved in liquid nitrogen vapor phase. Analytical flow cytometry was used to check the purity and quantity of each magnetically sorted T cell population. Genomic DNA was isolated from every sorted fraction and measured by UV absorbance on a Nanodrop 2000c. Ends trimmed: V by 6 bases, J by 5 bases; bases unmatched to a gene: 6. The germline V gene (reference sequence) yields WNHNN for CDR1 and SYGVQD for CDR2. From the cysteine up to the phenylalanine, the CDR3 has a length of 14 residues. Of all the DNA, just the CDR3 is kept, 42 bases in frame from base 1.

What the study reported, not specific to this receptor: Compared with non-shared clonotypes, clonotypes shared by all four sorted-subset donors had higher generation probabilities. Based on pairwise subsampling, the degree of clonotype sharing among donors was expected to be affected by sequencing depth. Estimated clonotype richness was generally larger for naive than for memory subsets. Sampling was restricted to blood, and TCR repertoires in tissue are likely to differ from TCR repertoires in blood. The genetic and exposure-history diversity represented was limited by the small number of donors. Even with the large sequencing depth, rarefaction of the sorted-subset datasets indicated that sequencing was incomplete. Approximately 5% of naive CD4, 3% to 3.5% of naive CD8, about 2.5% of memory CD4, and 0.4% of memory CD8 clonotypes were shared across several donors.

Specimen: memory CD4+ T cells sorted from blood. The cell subset or site label on this specimen signifies: CD45RA-negative fraction. The source is a young man in good health. Recombination connected TRBV10-1 to TRBJ2-5; 10 bases in the junction line up with TRBD1. The CDR3 amino acid sequence is: CASSRDRGVETQYF. The sequenced DNA is TGCGCCAGCAGCCGGGACAGGGGTGTGGAGACCCAGTACTTC.